A single sample is the source of the 31 T cell receptor beta chains below, sequenced in a study of a mutant IDH1 vaccine in newly diagnosed glioma. Time point of the sample: week 47, end of study. Doses comprised 300 ug of mutant IDH1 20-mer peptide each, plus topical imiquimod. Assay: immunoSEQ multiplex PCR; the TCRdb copy retains only in-frame clones and omits some. The table includes some 50,000 clones, around 60% detected once. Their recognized antigens are unknown. The sequences come from peripheral blood mononuclear cells (PBMCs), collected from a glioma patient whose treatment included an IDH1 peptide vaccine. These receptor sequences come from a man in his forties with glioma. Some clones in this sample may be carry-over from other donors' samples.

This clone appeared a single time. J is TRBJ2-1 and V is TRBV5-1; TRBD2 might be the D (5 bases). Germline V gene sequence: CDR1 SGHRS, CDR2 YFSETQ. V was shortened by 3 bases and J by 7 bases, with 17 bases between the two germline ends. The CDR3 consists of 15 residues. The CDR3 nucleotides are TGCGCCAGCAGCTCCCGCGGGCTCCGCGGAAATGAGCAGTTCTTC. This translates into CASSSRGLRGNEQFF.

This chain links TRBV27 with TRBJ2-2, with 7 nucleotides matching TRBD1. Unmatched junction bases numbered 10, after V lost 8 bases and J lost 10 bases. Germline V gives CDR1 MNHEY, CDR2 SMNVEV (reference sequence). This CDR3 comprises 13 residues. CDR3 DNA: TGTGCCAGCTCTCAGGGGGTGTTGGAGGAGCTGTTTTTT. It translates to CASSQGVLEELFF.

The table lists this clone with a few counts. The genes are TRBV10-3 and TRBJ2-7; D might be TRBD2 (6 bases). The V end was cut by 2 bases, the J end by 6 bases, with 17 bases between. Germline assignment: CDR1 ENHRY and CDR2 SYGVKD. This CDR3 has 15 residues. CDR3 coding DNA: TGTGCCATCAGTGAGCTGACTAGGGACGAGAGCGAGCAGTACTTC. Translation gives CAISELTRDESEQYF.

This chain links TRBV30 with TRBJ1-5, with D unclear. The CDR3 loop spans 12 amino acids. Germline CDR1 and CDR2: GTSNPN and SVGIG (reference sequence). Deletions cut 5 bases from V and 2 bases from J, with 7 bases between. The CDR3 DNA is TGTGCCTGGGAATACGGCAATCAGCCCCAGCATTTT. As protein: CAWEYGNQPQHF.

This clone was found a few times. Here the CDR3 DNA reads TGTGCCAGCAGTGAAGCAGAGGACAGGAGAGGGACCCAGTACTTC. Translating it yields CASSEAEDRRGTQYF. The V and J genes are TRBV2 and TRBJ2-5, with 7 bases that match TRBD1. Germline CDR1 reads SNHLY; CDR2 reads FYNNEI. After removal of 0 bases from V and 7 bases from J, the junction contained 8 bases not matched to a gene. The CDR3 length is 15 residues.

This sequence joins TRBV5-6 and TRBJ1-2; 9 bases fit TRBD1. Germline lookup yields CDR1 SGHDT and CDR2 YYEEEE. The CDR3 is made up of 14 amino acids. Germline trimming cut 4 bases from V and 4 bases from J; bases unmatched to any gene: 5. The CDR3 region is CASSATGGGYGYTF. The CDR3 DNA reads TGTGCCAGCAGCGCTACAGGGGGCGGCTATGGCTACACCTTC.

The chain carries TRBV4-1 and TRBJ2-7; D remains unclear. Per the germline V gene, CDR1 is MGHRA and CDR2 is YSYEKL. CDR3 length: 14 residues. V lost 2 bases to trimming and J lost 3 bases, with 11 bases between them. In nucleotides, the CDR3 is TGCGCCAGCAGCCAATATGAACACCTCTACGAGCAGTACTTC. Translated: CASSQYEHLYEQYF.

The V call is TRBV5-4, the J call TRBJ2-1, with TRBD2 identical over 11 bases. The CDR3 has 15 amino acids. Trimming at V came to 1 base and at J to 8 bases, leaving 5 bases not matched to a gene. Germline assignment: CDR1 SGHNT and CDR2 YYREEE (reference sequence). DNA for the CDR3: TGTGCCAGCAGCTTGCTAGCGGGGGGCGGGGATGAGCAGTTCTTC. Its translation: CASSLLAGGGDEQFF.

The chain carries TRBV7-9 and TRBJ2-5, with a weak D call TRBD1 (5 bases). V lost 4 bases, J lost 4 bases, and 16 bases lay in between. This CDR3 has 15 residues. Looked up from germline, CDR1 is SEHNR and CDR2 is FQNEAQ (reference sequence). CDR3 nucleotide sequence: TGTGCCAGCAGCTACGGCAGGGCTTTCCCAGAGACCCAGTACTTC. Protein: CASSYGRAFPETQYF.

This clone was found a few times. The chain employs TRBV9 and TRBJ1-1; D is unresolved. Per germline, CDR1 SGDLS and CDR2 YYNGEE. CDR3 size: 12 residues. V lost 7 bases to trimming and J lost 4 bases, with 11 bases between them. The CDR3, as DNA: TGTGCCAGCTCTCCCCTAGGCACTGAAGCTTTCTTT. It encodes CASSPLGTEAFF.

This clone is a singleton in its sample. The V call is TRBV5-1, the J call TRBJ1-4; D is unclear. Trimming pared 0 bases from V and 1 base from J, leaving 7 bases between. This CDR3 spans 15 amino acids. In germline, CDR1 is SGHRS, CDR2 YFSETQ. CDR3 coding DNA: TGCGCCAGCAGCTTGGGCGACGGAACTAATGAAAAACTGTTTTTT. Amino acids: CASSLGDGTNEKLFF. Full variable domain (rest looked up from reference TRBV5-1 and TRBJ1-4): KAGVTQTPRYLIKTRGQQVTLSCSPISGHRSVSWYQQTPGQGLQFLFEYFSETQRNKGNFPGRFSGRQFSNSRSEMNVSTLELGDSALYLCASSLGDGTNEKLFFGSGTQLSVL.

The genes are TRBV29-1 and TRBJ2-2; a possible D gene is TRBD1 (5 bases). This CDR3 is 14 amino acids long. Germline V CDR1 and CDR2: SQVTM, ANQGSEA. With 7 bases removed from V and 1 base from J, the gap between germline ends came to 13 bases. The CDR3 coding sequence is TGCAGCGGTATTCTGGGGCAGAACACCGGGGAGCTGTTTTTT. Translation: CSGILGQNTGELFF.

The rearrangement uses TRBV9 and TRBJ1-5; 8 bases fit TRBD1. V lost 8 bases and J lost 5; bases outside the gene matches: 6. CDR1 and CDR2 (germline): SGDLS, YYNGEE. The CDR3 runs 13 residues. In nucleotides, the CDR3 is TGTGCCAGTGGACAGGGTCACGATCAGCCCCAGCATTTT. Amino acid sequence: CASGQGHDQPQHF.

V usage is TRBV11-2 and J usage is TRBJ2-7, with D tentatively TRBD1 or TRBD2 (5 bases each). CDR1 and CDR2 from the germline V gene are SGHAT and FQNNGV. Trimming took off 9 bases at V and 0 bases at J, with 12 bases between the two ends. The CDR3 consists of 13 residues. DNA for the CDR3: TGTGCCAGTAGGGACCCTGGCTCCTACGAGCAGTACTTC. It is translated as CASRDPGSYEQYF.

The DNA for the CDR3 is TGTGCCAGCAGTCCAAGTCGGGGCGCCGGGACTGAAGCTTTCTTT. Its protein is CASSPSRGAGTEAFF. This sequence joins TRBV6-1 and TRBJ1-1; possible D gene TRBD1, 5 bases. Trimming removed 5 bases at V and 5 bases at J, with 18 bases between. Germline V gene sequence: CDR1 MNHNS, CDR2 SASEGT. The CDR3 totals 15 residues.

The chain couples TRBV4-1 to TRBJ1-5; no clear D. The V end lost 1 base, the J end lost 0 bases, and 7 bases lay between the germline ends. CDR1 and CDR2 (germline): MGHRA, YSYEKL. The CDR3 runs to 15 residues. CDR3 sequence (DNA): TGCGCCAGCAGCCAAGGAGTTTATAGCAATCAGCCCCAGCATTTT. Translating gives CASSQGVYSNQPQHF.

The rearrangement uses TRBV23-1 and TRBJ2-7, with 7 bases lining up with TRBD1. TRBV23-1 belongs to the ORF category, with a function that is uncertain. The CDR3 runs 14 residues. J lost 1 base, V lost 3 bases, and 3 bases had no gene match. CDR3 nucleotide sequence: TGCGCCAGCAGTCATCGGGACAGTTCCTACGAGCAGTACTTC. Translating it yields CASSHRDSSYEQYF.

The CDR3, as DNA: TGTGCCAGCAGCTCGGAACAGGGGCTGGCCTACGAGCAGTACTTC. This sequence encodes CASSSEQGLAYEQYF. V and J are TRBV4-2 and TRBJ2-7; TRBD1 matches 7 bases. J gave up 2 bases and V 5 bases, and 9 bases lay outside the gene matches. The CDR3 contains 15 residues. In germline, CDR1 is LGHNA, CDR2 YNFKEQ.

Written as DNA, the CDR3 is TGTGCCAGCAGCTTGACGTACGGAATCGGCGCTTTCTTT. This translates into CASSLTYGIGAFF. The rearrangement joins TRBV5-8 to TRBJ1-1; no reliable D call. Germline CDR1 reads SGHTS; CDR2 reads YDEGEE. This CDR3 is 13 amino acids long. V lost 1 base to trimming and J lost 11 bases, with 15 bases between them.

This sequence joins TRBV12-5 and TRBJ1-2; no clear D gene. The CDR3 covers 13 residues. Germline V gene lookup returns CDR1 LGHNT and CDR2 FRNRAP. Trimming took off 6 bases at V and 5 bases at J, with 13 bases between the two ends. The CDR3, as DNA: TGTGCTAGTGGCCGGCCACCCCTTTATGGCTACACCTTC. Protein product: CASGRPPLYGYTF.

J is TRBJ2-1 and V is TRBV19; 11 nucleotides agree with TRBD2. The CDR3 is made up of 14 amino acids. Germline lookup yields CDR1 LNHDA and CDR2 SQIVND (reference sequence). Trimming at V came to 4 bases and at J to 9 bases, leaving 5 bases not matched to a gene. The DNA for the CDR3 is TGTGCCAGTAGTACTCCCGGGACTAGCGGTGAGCAGTTCTTC. Translating it yields CASSTPGTSGEQFF.

The chain joins TRBV7-8 to TRBJ2-7; no reliable D call. The CDR3 extends over 17 amino acids. With 2 bases removed from V and 1 base from J, the gap between germline ends came to 18 bases. CDR1 is SGHVS and CDR2 is FQNEAQ in the germline V gene. The CDR3 here is CASSLQSTGISSYEQYF. The CDR3 bases are TGTGCCAGCAGCTTACAAAGCACCGGAATTTCTTCCTACGAGCAGTACTTC.

V is TRBV14 and J is TRBJ2-5, with 7 bases that match TRBD2. The CDR3 contains 16 residues. Looked up from germline, CDR1 is SGHDN and CDR2 is FVKESK. V gave up 2 bases and J gave up 2 bases; unmatched junction bases: 8. As DNA, the CDR3 is TGTGCCAGCAGCCAAATCGGACTAGTGCGGCAAGAGACCCAGTACTTC. Translating gives CASSQIGLVRQETQYF.

This clone has only a few counts. This chain joins TRBV5-1 and TRBJ2-5, with D possibly matching TRBD2 (5 bases). Trimming took 2 bases from V and 2 from J, leaving 16 bases between them. Germline loops: CDR1 SGHRS, CDR2 YFSETQ. The CDR3 runs 16 residues. The CDR3 DNA reads as TGCGCCAGCAGCTTAAGCAGTGAGGGCCCACAAGAGACCCAGTACTTC. It translates to CASSLSSEGPQETQYF.

This chain links TRBV6-5 with TRBJ1-2, with a possible D match to TRBD1 (6 bases). Trimming took off 0 bases at V and 6 bases at J, with 14 bases between the two ends. Germline V gene data show CDR1 as MNHEY and CDR2 as SVGAGI. The CDR3 runs to 15 residues. The CDR3 is CASSYSATGSDGYTF. The CDR3 DNA sequence: TGTGCCAGCAGTTACTCGGCAACAGGGTCGGATGGCTACACCTTC.

The chain is built from TRBV4-1 and TRBJ1-2; D may be TRBD1 (5 bases). Germline V gene sequence: CDR1 MGHRA, CDR2 YSYEKL. The CDR3 length is 15 residues. With 2 bases removed from V and 1 base from J, the gap between germline ends came to 11 bases. CDR3 sequence (DNA): TGCGCCAGCAGCCAACCCACCCAGGGTAACTATGGCTACACCTTC. Its protein is CASSQPTQGNYGYTF.

This chain connects TRBV9 to TRBJ2-7; 9 bases are shared with TRBD2. Germline V gene lookup returns CDR1 SGDLS and CDR2 YYNGEE. The CDR3 runs to 16 residues. Trimming removed 2 bases from V and 2 bases from J; junction bases left unmatched: 8. CDR3 residues: CASSVTPLAGTYEQYF. For the CDR3, the DNA is TGTGCCAGCAGCGTGACCCCCCTAGCGGGGACCTACGAGCAGTACTTC.

V usage is TRBV2 and J usage is TRBJ1-5; 10 bases line up with TRBD1. CDR3 size: 15 residues. Germline CDR1 is SNHLY and CDR2 is FYNNEI. With 6 bases clipped from V and 2 bases from J, the junction kept 4 bases outside the gene matches. This chain's CDR3 is CASRGQGSGNQPQHF. Written as DNA, the CDR3 is TGTGCCAGCAGGGGACAGGGGTCCGGCAATCAGCCCCAGCATTTT.

This sequence joins TRBV18 and TRBJ2-2, with a possible D match to TRBD1 (6 bases). Germline CDR1 KGHSH, CDR2 LQKENI. This CDR3 is built from 16 residues. The V and J ends lost 4 bases and 0 bases respectively, with 12 bases between them. CDR3 residues: CASSQQGPSNTGELFF. CDR3 DNA sequence: TGTGCCAGCTCACAACAGGGACCTTCGAACACCGGGGAGCTGTTTTTT.

The chain employs TRBV2 and TRBJ2-3; TRBD1 matches 11 bases. Trimming removed 9 bases from V and 6 bases from J; junction bases left unmatched: 8. CDR3 length: 14 residues. Germline CDR1 reads SNHLY; CDR2 reads FYNNEI. The CDR3 protein is CASQDRGRLDTQYF. CDR3 in DNA: TGTGCCAGTCAGGACAGGGGGCGCTTGGATACGCAGTATTTT.

This clone was seen just once. This rearrangement joins TRBV5-4 to TRBJ2-2; D call uncertain. CDR3 length equals 15 residues. V lost 0 bases, J lost 5 bases, and 11 bases lay in between. Germline V lookup: CDR1 SGHNT, CDR2 YYREEE (reference sequence). This CDR3 reads CASSLVGFGTGELFF. CDR3 nucleotide sequence: TGTGCCAGCAGCTTGGTGGGGTTCGGGACCGGGGAGCTGTTTTTT.